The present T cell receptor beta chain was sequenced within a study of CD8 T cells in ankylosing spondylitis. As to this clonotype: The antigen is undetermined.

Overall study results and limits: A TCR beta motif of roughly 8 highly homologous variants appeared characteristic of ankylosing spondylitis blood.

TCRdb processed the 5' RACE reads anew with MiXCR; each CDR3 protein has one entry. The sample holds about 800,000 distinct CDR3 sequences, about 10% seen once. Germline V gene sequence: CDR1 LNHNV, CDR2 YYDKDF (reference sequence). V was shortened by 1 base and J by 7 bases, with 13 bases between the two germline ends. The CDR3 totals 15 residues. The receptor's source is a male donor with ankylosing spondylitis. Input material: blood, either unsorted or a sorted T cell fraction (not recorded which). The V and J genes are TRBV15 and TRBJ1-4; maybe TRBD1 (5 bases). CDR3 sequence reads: CATSRGGRETEKLFF. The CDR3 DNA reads TGTGCCACCAGCAGAGGAGGCAGGGAAACTGAAAAACTGTTTTTT.